This T cell receptor (beta chain) was identified during a study of T cell repertoires in cytomegalovirus infection. Turning to the study itself: Public TCR beta signatures marked donors with CMV infection and the matching HLA. Study-wide findings and caveats: Individuals carrying CMV plus the relevant HLA were identified by cumulative frequency of public TCR beta families. In two of eight donors, the top clonotype was HLA-C-restricted CMV-specific.

TCRdb called the reads again in MiXCR, with one record for every CDR3 protein. The sample lists more than 150,000 distinct CDR3 sequences, about a quarter occurring once. The V gene lost 6 bases and the J gene lost 4 bases, with 10 bases spanning the gap. The germline V gene encodes CDR1 SGHVS and CDR2 FQNEAQ. This CDR3 is 12 amino acids long. This clonotype was detected many times. Antigen specificity is unknown. V gene TRBV7-8 combines with J gene TRBJ2-7; a possible D gene is TRBD1 (6 bases). This TCR derives from a human donor in good health (CMV status not recorded). Some clones in this sample may be carry-over from other donors' samples. The sample comprised PBMCs. The CDR3 sequence: CASRIQGYEQYF. The CDR3 DNA follows: TGTGCCAGCAGGATACAGGGTTACGAGCAGTACTTC.